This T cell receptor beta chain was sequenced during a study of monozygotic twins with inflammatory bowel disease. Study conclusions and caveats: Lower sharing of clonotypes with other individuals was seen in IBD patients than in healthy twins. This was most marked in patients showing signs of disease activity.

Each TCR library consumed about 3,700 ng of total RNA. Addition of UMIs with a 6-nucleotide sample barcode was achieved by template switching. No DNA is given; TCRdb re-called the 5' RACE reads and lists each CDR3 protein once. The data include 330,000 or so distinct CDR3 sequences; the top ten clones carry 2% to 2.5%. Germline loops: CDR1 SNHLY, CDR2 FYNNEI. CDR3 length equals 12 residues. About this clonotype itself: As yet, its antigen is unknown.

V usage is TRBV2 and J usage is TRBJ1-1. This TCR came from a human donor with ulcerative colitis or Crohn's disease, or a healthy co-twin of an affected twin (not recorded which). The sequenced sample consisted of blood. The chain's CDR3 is CASSVGFTEAFF.